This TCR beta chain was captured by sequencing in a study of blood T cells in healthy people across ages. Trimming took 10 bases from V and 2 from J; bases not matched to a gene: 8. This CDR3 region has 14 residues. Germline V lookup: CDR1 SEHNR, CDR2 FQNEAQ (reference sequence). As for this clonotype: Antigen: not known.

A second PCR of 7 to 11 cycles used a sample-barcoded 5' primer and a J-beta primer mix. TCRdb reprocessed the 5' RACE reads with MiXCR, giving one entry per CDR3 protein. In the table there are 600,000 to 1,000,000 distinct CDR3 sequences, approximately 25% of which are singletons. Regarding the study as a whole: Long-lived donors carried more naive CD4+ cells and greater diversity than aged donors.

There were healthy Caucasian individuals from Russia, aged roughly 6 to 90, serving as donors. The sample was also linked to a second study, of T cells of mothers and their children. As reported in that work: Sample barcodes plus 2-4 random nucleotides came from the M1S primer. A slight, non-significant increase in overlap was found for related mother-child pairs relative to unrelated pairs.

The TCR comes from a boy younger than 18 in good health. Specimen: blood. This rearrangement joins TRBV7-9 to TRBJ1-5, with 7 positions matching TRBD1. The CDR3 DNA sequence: TGTGCCACCCAAGGAGGGACAGGCAATCAGCCCCAGCATTTT. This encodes CATQGGTGNQPQHF. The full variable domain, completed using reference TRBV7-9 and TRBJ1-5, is DTGVSQNPRHKITKRGQNVTFRCDPISEHNRLYWYRQTLGQGPEFLTYFQNEAQLEKSRLLSDRFSAERPKGSFSTLEIQRTEQGDSAMYLCATQGGTGNQPQHFGDGTRLSIL.